This T cell receptor (beta chain) was sequenced for a study of human T cells and chemical hapten exposure. Turning to the study itself: Alopecia areata, totalis or universalis affected patients who were mostly female. TCR yields differed between samples (mainly from small differences in pooled library volume).

The library put unique molecular identifiers onto individual cDNA molecules. TCRdb processed the RACE reads anew with MiXCR; each CDR3 protein has one entry. The sample contains 95,000 to 150,000 distinct CDR3 sequences, about 11% of which appear only once. Trimming removed 1 base from V and 4 bases from J, with 16 bases in between. CDR3 size: 16 residues. CDR1 and CDR2 from the germline V gene are ENHRY and SYGVKD. Stated time point: patch test 3, about 24 weeks after DPC sensitization. Treatment meaning: therapeutic diphenylcyclopropenone sensitization with weekly scalp DPC. This chain uses TRBV10-3 with TRBJ1-2; D possibly corresponds to TRBD1 (6 bases). This receptor was identified in a woman aged 50 to 65 with alopecia areata. Some clones in this sample may be carry-over from other donors' samples. The source was whole blood, collected in connection with sensitization to the hapten diphenylcyclopropenone (DPC). The CDR3 here is CAISELKGGPIYGYTF. CDR3 nucleotides: TGTGCCATCAGTGAGTTAAAGGGGGGGCCGATCTATGGCTACACCTTC.